These T cell receptor beta chains were read from a single sample in a study of cytomegalovirus exposure and HLA in healthy donors. TCRdb's copy holds only in-frame clones and misses some; the assay was immunoSEQ multiplex PCR. The sample has 75,000 to 95,000 clones; about 77% are singletons. Sequenced sample: PBMCs. These receptors originate from a man in his fifties in good health and CMV-seronegative. Both conserved end residues are part of each CDR3. D genes are given only for firm matches. Some rows have no size entry. The others give once, few or many, or a class for an expanded clone.

CAISELEETQYF,TGTGCCATCAGTGAACTAGAGGAGACCCAGTACTTC,NA,TRBJ2-5,TRBV10-3,NA
CASSLGTGMGQPQHF,TGCGCCAGCAGCTTAGGGACAGGGATGGGTCAGCCCCAGCATTTT,NA,TRBJ1-5,TRBV5-1,TRBD1
CASSKPFGEGSYNSPLHF,NA,once,TRBJ1-6,TRBV21-1,NA
CASSRLGLSGNTIYF,TGTGCCAGCAGTCGGCTGGGGCTTTCTGGAAACACCATATATTTT,NA,TRBJ1-3,TRBV6-1,NA
CASSDGALLGHQPQHF,TGTGCCAGCAGTGATGGGGCTTTGTTGGGGCATCAGCCCCAGCATTTT,NA,TRBJ1-5,TRBV2,NA
CASSERLGGRMNTEAFF,TGTGCCAGCAGTGAACGGCTTGGGGGCCGGATGAACACTGAAGCTTTCTTT,NA,TRBJ1-1,TRBV6-1,NA
CAWSTGLTEAFF,TGTGCCTGGAGTACAGGTCTTACTGAAGCTTTCTTT,NA,TRBJ1-1,TRBV30,NA
CASSASGGAVMNEQFF,TGTGCCAGCAGCGCCTCAGGGGGAGCCGTGATGAATGAGCAGTTCTTC,NA,TRBJ2-1,TRBV5-4,TRBD1
CASSQDPRDGGYTF,TGCGCCAGCAGCCAAGATCCCAGGGATGGCGGCTACACCTTC,few,TRBJ1-2,TRBV4-3,NA
CASSRSGSSTDTQYF,TGTGCCAGCAGTCGTAGCGGATCTAGCACAGATACGCAGTATTTT,once,TRBJ2-3,TRBV2,NA
CASRYDTQYF,TGTGCCAGCAGATATGATACGCAGTATTTT,NA,TRBJ2-3,TRBV2,NA
CASTRGLADYEQYF,TGTGCCAGCACTCGGGGGCTAGCGGACTACGAGCAGTACTTC,NA,TRBJ2-7,TRBV9,NA
CASSEVSGGRGEQFF,TGTGCCAGCAGTGAAGTCTCAGGGGGTCGGGGTGAGCAGTTCTTC,NA,TRBJ2-1,TRBV2,TRBD1
CASIGRVSSYEQYF,TGTGCCAGTATAGGCAGGGTTAGTTCCTACGAGCAGTACTTC,NA,TRBJ2-7,TRBV19,NA
CASSLGQATGELFF,TGTGCCAGCAGCCTCGGACAGGCCACCGGGGAGCTGTTTTTT,NA,TRBJ2-2,TRBV7-9,TRBD1
CAWSAQDTYGYTF,TGTGCCTGGAGTGCACAGGATACTTATGGCTACACCTTC,NA,TRBJ1-2,TRBV30,NA
CASSLGQLSSYEQYF,TGTGCCAGCAGCTTAGGGCAACTAAGCTCCTACGAGCAGTACTTC,NA,TRBJ2-7,TRBV11-3,NA
CAWRWTGNYGYTF,TGTGCCTGGAGGTGGACAGGGAACTATGGCTACACCTTC,NA,TRBJ1-2,TRBV30,TRBD1
CASSIVGTSANEQFF,TGTGCCAGTAGTATAGTGGGGACATCTGCGAATGAGCAGTTCTTC,NA,TRBJ2-1,TRBV19,NA
CATSPRETLYEQYF,TGTGCCACCAGCCCTCGGGAGACACTCTACGAGCAGTACTTC,NA,TRBJ2-7,TRBV15,NA
CASRRAGGETQYF,TGTGCCAGCCGAAGAGCGGGGGGGGAGACCCAGTACTTC,NA,TRBJ2-5,TRBV6-5,TRBD2
CASSVGAGVNTEAFF,TGTGCCAGCAGCGTAGGGGCAGGGGTGAACACTGAAGCTTTCTTT,NA,TRBJ1-1,TRBV9,NA
CASSLQIGTGGRQPQHF,TGTGCCAGCAGCTTGCAAATTGGGACAGGGGGAAGACAGCCCCAGCATTTT,once,TRBJ1-5,TRBV5-8,TRBD1
CSVGDRANTGELFF,TGCAGCGTTGGGGACAGGGCGAACACCGGGGAGCTGTTTTTT,NA,TRBJ2-2,TRBV29-1,TRBD1
CASSRQENYGYTF,TGTGCCAGCAGCCGACAGGAAAACTATGGCTACACCTTC,NA,TRBJ1-2,TRBV28,NA
CASSVATSGTDTQYF,TGTGCCAGCAGTGTCGCGACTAGCGGCACAGATACGCAGTATTTT,NA,TRBJ2-3,TRBV2,TRBD2
CASSLDTGLDGYTF,TGCGCCAGCAGCTTGGATACAGGATTAGATGGCTACACCTTC,NA,TRBJ1-2,TRBV5-1,NA
CASSSGGAGANVLTF,TGTGCCAGCAGCAGCGGGGGGGCTGGGGCCAACGTCCTGACTTTC,once,TRBJ2-6,TRBV6-5,TRBD2
CASSRQGTRNTIYF,TGTGCCAGCAGTCGACAGGGAACACGAAACACCATATATTTT,once,TRBJ1-3,TRBV27,TRBD1
CASSEGYGSYEQYF,TGTGCCAGCAGTGAAGGCTACGGCTCCTACGAGCAGTACTTC,NA,TRBJ2-7,TRBV6-1,NA
CASSALTGRSTGNTIYF,TGTGCCAGTAGTGCCCTTACAGGGAGAAGTACGGGAAACACCATATATTTT,NA,TRBJ1-3,TRBV19,NA
CASSYLGATGANVLTF,TGTGCCAGCAGTTACCTTGGGGCGACTGGGGCCAACGTCCTGACTTTC,few,TRBJ2-6,TRBV6-5,NA
CASSQGGIYNSPLHF,TGTGCCAGCAGCCAAGGAGGGATTTATAATTCACCCCTCCACTTT,NA,TRBJ1-6,TRBV4-2,NA
CASSRLGEKLFF,TGTGCCAGCAGCCGACTTGGGGAAAAACTGTTTTTT,NA,TRBJ1-4,TRBV6-5,NA
CASSMAGPRGEQYF,TGTGCCAGTAGCATGGCAGGGCCGCGGGGGGAGCAGTACTTC,NA,TRBJ2-7,TRBV19,TRBD2
CASSLGARQVGDNSPLHF,TGCGCCAGCAGCTTGGGGGCCCGACAGGTTGGGGATAATTCACCCCTCCACTTT,few,TRBJ1-6,TRBV5-1,NA
CASSGGTLNQPQHF,TGTGCCAGCAGTGGAGGGACACTCAATCAGCCCCAGCATTTT,NA,TRBJ1-5,TRBV2,NA
CAWSLRTVSPLHF,TGTGCCTGGAGTCTCCGAACGGTTTCACCCCTCCACTTT,NA,TRBJ1-6,TRBV30,NA
CASSLTSSESAEAFF,TGTGCCAGCTCACTCACTTCGTCGGAGAGCGCTGAAGCTTTCTTT,NA,TRBJ1-1,TRBV18,NA
CASSQGTSWGNTIYF,TGTGCCAGCAGCCAAGGCACATCTTGGGGAAACACCATATATTTT,few,TRBJ1-3,TRBV4-2,NA
CASSVDLQGAGYTF,TGTGCCAGCAGCGTCGACTTGCAGGGGGCTGGCTACACCTTC,NA,TRBJ1-2,TRBV9,TRBD1
CASRKGGGDTQYF,TGTGCCAGCAGGAAGGGCGGGGGGGATACGCAGTATTTT,NA,TRBJ2-3,TRBV7-2,TRBD2
CASRTTYEQYF,TGTGCCAGCAGGACGACTTACGAGCAGTACTTC,NA,TRBJ2-7,TRBV28,NA